Listed here are 29 T cell receptor beta chains from one sample, sequenced in a study of T-cell memory formation after mild COVID-19. TCRdb itself ran the 5' RACE reads through MiXCR, one entry per CDR3 protein. The sample records about 420,000 distinct CDR3 sequences, less than 25% being singletons. Material for sequencing was PBMCs or a T cell subset sorted from them (not recorded which). These receptors all come from an adult woman who had mild COVID-19 (a few samples of this study predate the infection). Cell type and time point are not known.

This clonotype appeared a few times. This chain connects TRBV4-1 to TRBJ2-7, with TRBD2 matching over 8 bases. The CDR3 totals 15 residues. Trimming took 3 bases from V and 0 from J; bases not matched to a gene: 4. The germline V gene has CDR1 MGHRA and CDR2 YSYEKL. CDR3 loop: CASSHLGGASYEQYF. The DNA for the CDR3 is TGCGCCAGCAGCCACCTCGGGGGGGCCTCCTACGAGCAGTACTTC.

The chain combines TRBV7-9 with TRBJ2-2; tentative D call: TRBD2 (6 bases). The CDR3 sequence is 15 residues long. Germline CDR1 reads SEHNR; CDR2 reads FQNEAQ (reference sequence). V lost 5 bases and J lost 3, with 13 bases in between. CDR3 sequence: CASSAREADTGELFF. The CDR3 bases are TGTGCCAGCAGCGCCAGGGAGGCGGACACCGGGGAGCTGTTTTTT.

The sample holds a few counts of this clonotype. The rearrangement joins TRBV6-5 to TRBJ1-3, with D unclear. The CDR3 length is 16 residues. Germline V gene data show CDR1 as MNHEY and CDR2 as SVGAGI. V lost 6 bases to trimming and J lost 4 bases, with 19 bases between them. This CDR3 is CASSSQALPGGNTIYF. The CDR3 DNA is TGTGCCAGCAGCTCCCAGGCCCTACCTGGGGGAAACACCATATATTTT.

The chain recombines TRBV2 with TRBJ2-1, with TRBD2 identical over 10 bases. V shed 7 bases, J shed 4 bases, and the junction held 10 bases outside the gene matches. This CDR3 region has 16 residues. The V gene's germline CDR1 is SNHLY and CDR2 FYNNEI. The CDR3 protein is CASTRARTSGYNEQFF. CDR3 bases: TGTGCCAGCACCCGGGCTCGGACTAGCGGTTACAATGAGCAGTTCTTC.

This clonotype came up a few times. The CDR3 sequence is CASSSGPSGRAVGNSEQFF. CDR3 DNA: TGTGCCAGCAGTTCTGGGCCTAGCGGGAGGGCCGTTGGAAATTCTGAGCAGTTCTTC. The V and J genes are TRBV6-9 and TRBJ2-1; 12 bases fit TRBD2. The V and J ends lost 4 bases and 9 bases, in that order; junction bases with no gene match: 19. This CDR3 spans 19 amino acids. The germline gives CDR1 MNHGY, CDR2 SVAAGI.

This clonotype came up a few times. CDR3 bases: TGTGCCATCAGTGAGGCGCTCCAGGGAAGGCCTGGAAACACCATATATTTT. It is translated as CAISEALQGRPGNTIYF. The chain carries TRBV10-3 and TRBJ1-3; D possibly corresponds to TRBD1 (5 bases). CDR1 and CDR2 from the germline V gene are ENHRY and SYGVKD. The V and J ends lost 2 bases and 2 bases respectively, with 16 bases between them. This CDR3 has 17 residues.

This chain joins TRBV20-1 and TRBJ1-4, with TRBD1 as a possible D gene (5 bases). The germline V and J ends were trimmed by 3 bases and 8 bases, with 19 bases remaining between them. Germline loops: CDR1 DFQATT, CDR2 SNEGSKA (reference sequence). CDR3 length: 15 amino acids. CDR3 coding DNA: TGCAGTGCTAGTAATTCCGGGGGTGGCGGAGAAAAACTGTTTTTT. It codes for CSASNSGGGGEKLFF.

This chain connects TRBV4-1 to TRBJ2-5, with 9 bases lining up with TRBD2. CDR1 is MGHRA, CDR2 YSYEKL, per germline. The V segment lost 0 bases and the J segment 7 bases; nucleotides outside the gene matches: 9. The CDR3 is 16 amino acids. CDR3 loop: CASSQDSAGGLGTQYF. The CDR3 DNA is TGCGCCAGCAGCCAAGATAGCGCGGGGGGGCTAGGGACCCAGTACTTC.

The V call is TRBV7-9, the J call TRBJ1-1, with D possibly TRBD1 on 6 matching bases. V was clipped by 2 bases and J by 7 bases, with 11 bases between them. Germline-derived CDR1 and CDR2 are SEHNR and FQNEAQ (reference sequence). The CDR3 consists of 13 residues. CDR3 nucleotide sequence: TGTGCCAGCAGCTTAATACAGGGAGTTGAAGCTTTCTTT. The encoded protein is CASSLIQGVEAFF.

CDR3 DNA: TGTGCCAGCAGCTTATTTCTGGGCTCCTATAATTCACCCCTCCACTTT. Translation gives CASSLFLGSYNSPLHF. The genes are TRBV7-9 and TRBJ1-6, with D uncertain. CDR1 is SEHNR and CDR2 is FQNEAQ in the germline V gene (reference sequence). The V gene lost 2 bases and the J gene lost 0 bases, with 8 bases spanning the gap. There are 16 residues in the CDR3.

This clonotype showed up just a few times. The rearrangement joins TRBV6-1 to TRBJ2-3; D remains ambiguous. This CDR3 is 14 amino acids long. Trimming pared 3 bases from V and 3 bases from J, leaving 10 bases between. Germline V gene sequence: CDR1 MNHNS, CDR2 SASEGT. The CDR3 protein is CASSEWGRTDTQYF. The CDR3 DNA follows: TGTGCCAGCAGTGAGTGGGGAAGGACAGATACGCAGTATTTT.

This clonotype was observed a few times. The chain links TRBV11-2 to TRBJ2-5; TRBD2 might be the D (7 bases). V lost 5 bases to trimming and J lost 2 bases, with 21 bases between them. Germline CDR1 SGHAT, CDR2 FQNNGV. The CDR3 is 17 residues long. CDR3 coding DNA: TGTGCCAGCAGCCCCCGAAGGGGGGGGGTCCAGCAAGAGACCCAGTACTTC. This translates into CASSPRRGGVQQETQYF. The entire variable domain, with the rest obtained from reference TRBV11-2 and TRBJ2-5, is as follows: EAGVAQSPRYKIIEKRQSVAFWCNPISGHATLYWYQQILGQGPKLLIQFQNNGVVDDSQLPKDRFSAERLKGVDSTLKIQPAKLEDSAVYLCASSPRRGGVQQETQYFGPGTRLLVL.

The rearrangement joins TRBV4-1 to TRBJ2-7; the D is unclear. This CDR3 region has 13 residues. CDR1 and CDR2 from the germline V gene are MGHRA and YSYEKL. V lost 1 base and J lost 3, with 7 bases in between. The CDR3 region has the DNA TGCGCCAGCAGCCAAGGACGCTACTACGAGCAGTACTTC. It translates to CASSQGRYYEQYF.

This clonotype was seen ten or more times. The chain links TRBV7-3 to TRBJ1-6; D ambiguous. This CDR3 region has 13 residues. Trimming removed 3 bases at V and 7 bases at J, with 7 bases between. Germline V gives CDR1 SGHTA, CDR2 FQGTGA. The CDR3 region is CASSFMLNSPLHF. The CDR3 bases are TGTGCCAGCAGCTTTATGTTGAATTCACCCCTCCACTTT.

The chain is built from TRBV9 and TRBJ2-3; D is possibly TRBD1 or TRBD2 (8 bases each). V lost 3 bases and J lost 4, with 18 bases in between. The CDR3 has 16 residues. In germline, CDR1 is SGDLS, CDR2 YYNGEE. The CDR3: CASSAQGAGGADTQYF. As DNA, the CDR3 is TGTGCCAGCAGCGCTCAGGGGGCGGGGGGCGCAGATACGCAGTATTTT.

This chain uses TRBV20-1 with TRBJ2-7; no reliable D call. The CDR3 is 12 residues long. The V gene's germline CDR1 is DFQATT and CDR2 SNEGSKA (reference sequence). V shed 1 base and J shed 5 bases, with 9 bases lying between them. CDR3 loop: CSARGLGHEQYF. CDR3 nucleotide sequence: TGCAGTGCTAGAGGTCTGGGTCACGAGCAGTACTTC.

This clonotype has only a few counts. The chain links TRBV20-1 to TRBJ2-1, with 7 nucleotides matching TRBD2. After removal of 6 bases from V and 2 bases from J, the junction contained 10 bases not matched to a gene. This CDR3 comprises 15 residues. Per the germline V gene, CDR1 is DFQATT and CDR2 is SNEGSKA (reference sequence). CDR3 DNA sequence: TGCAGTGCCATGAAGCGGGGACGTACCTACAATGAGCAGTTCTTC. This translates into CSAMKRGRTYNEQFF.

In its sample, this clonotype was seen a few times. This sequence joins TRBV12-3 or TRBV12-4 and TRBJ2-3; D not resolved. Trimming pared 3 bases from V and 3 bases from J, leaving 7 bases between. This CDR3 is built from 13 residues. CDR3 protein: CASSLTVTDTQYF. Written as DNA, the CDR3 is TGTGCCAGCAGTTTGACTGTTACAGATACGCAGTATTTT.

The rearrangement uses TRBV12-3 or TRBV12-4 and TRBJ1-2; TRBD1 is a possible D gene (5 bases). This CDR3 has 12 amino acids. V lost 7 bases, J lost 8 bases, and 14 bases lay in between. The CDR3 nucleotides are TGTGCCAGCATGGGGAGGGGTGGGGGCTACACCTTC. Its protein product is CASMGRGGGYTF.

This chain joins TRBV6-2 or TRBV6-3 and TRBJ2-5, with 10 nucleotides matching TRBD2. The CDR3 extends over 16 amino acids. J lost 4 bases, V lost 5 bases, and 10 bases had no gene match. The germline CDR1 and CDR2 sequences are MNHEY and SVGEGT. CDR3 protein: CASSDPAGGPRETQYF. As DNA, the CDR3 is TGTGCCAGCAGTGACCCAGCGGGAGGGCCTAGAGAGACCCAGTACTTC.

The rearrangement joins TRBV7-2 to TRBJ2-3, with 10 bases identical to TRBD2. The CDR3 spans 18 residues. CDR1 and CDR2 from the germline V gene are SGHTA and FQGNSA. Trimming removed 8 bases from V and 4 bases from J; junction bases left unmatched: 18. CDR3 amino acids: CASARAGGGGRSADTQYF. In DNA form, the CDR3 reads TGTGCCAGCGCCAGAGCGGGAGGGGGGGGGAGGAGCGCAGATACGCAGTATTTT.

This clonotype has only a few counts. The rearrangement joins TRBV5-6 to TRBJ2-5; TRBD2 agrees at 10 bases. V lost 5 bases to trimming and J lost 2 bases; unmatched junction nucleotides: 6. Looked up from germline, CDR1 is SGHDT and CDR2 is YYEEEE. The length of the CDR3 is 15 residues. Here the CDR3 DNA reads TGTGCCAGCAGAAATCTAGCGGGAGTACAAGAGACCCAGTACTTC. This codes for CASRNLAGVQETQYF.

This clonotype was counted many times. The rearrangement joins TRBV2 to TRBJ1-6; possibly TRBD1 for D (5 bases). Germline V gene lookup returns CDR1 SNHLY and CDR2 FYNNEI. The CDR3 length is 14 residues. Trimming shortened V by 3 bases and J by 8 bases, and 11 bases separated the two germline ends. CDR3 nucleotide sequence: TGTGCCAGCAGTGACCGGGGCGATTATTCACCCCTCCACTTT. This gives the protein CASSDRGDYSPLHF.

In this sample, this clonotype turned up a few times. This chain uses TRBV3-1 with TRBJ2-1; possible D gene TRBD2, 7 bases. This CDR3 is built from 14 residues. The V gene lost 4 bases and the J gene lost 7 bases, with 14 bases spanning the gap. Germline CDR1 reads LGHDT; CDR2 reads YNNKEL (reference sequence). The CDR3 sequence is CASSRAGAGNEQFF. Here the CDR3 DNA reads TGTGCCAGCAGCCGGGCGGGGGCCGGGAATGAGCAGTTCTTC.

This chain's CDR3 is CASSQGAATDTQYF. DNA of the CDR3: TGTGCCAGCAGCCAGGGGGCGGCAACAGATACGCAGTATTTT. The rearrangement links TRBV3-1 to TRBJ2-3; perhaps TRBD1 as D (6 bases). In germline, CDR1 is LGHDT, CDR2 YNNKEL (reference sequence). The ends were cut back, 3 bases at V and 3 bases at J, with 10 bases in the middle. The CDR3 consists of 14 residues.

The chain joins TRBV12-3 or TRBV12-4 to TRBJ1-1, with a weak D call TRBD1 (5 bases). Trimming removed 7 bases at V and 3 bases at J, with 12 bases between. The CDR3 contains 13 residues. The CDR3, as DNA: TGTGCCAGCAAGAGTTGGGGCGACACTGAAGCTTTCTTT. This encodes CASKSWGDTEAFF.

The V gene is TRBV6-5, the J gene TRBJ2-3; 11 nucleotides align to TRBD2. The ends lost 2 bases at V and 5 bases at J; junction bases unmatched: 6. CDR1 is MNHEY, CDR2 SVGAGI, per germline. The CDR3 length is 16 residues. CDR3 DNA: TGTGCCAGCAGTTACAGGCCTAGCGGGGGGAGAGATACGCAGTATTTT. Amino acid sequence: CASSYRPSGGRDTQYF.

This clonotype showed up just a few times. V is TRBV6-5 and J is TRBJ1-1; D is unresolved. The CDR3 has 14 amino acids. V shed 4 bases and J shed 1 base, with 10 bases lying between them. CDR1 is MNHEY, CDR2 SVGAGI, per germline. CDR3 DNA sequence: TGTGCCAGCAGTTCGACGCGGGGGAACACTGAAGCTTTCTTT. Amino acids: CASSSTRGNTEAFF.

The V and J genes are TRBV20-1 and TRBJ2-1; tentative D call: TRBD2 (6 bases). The CDR3 has 15 amino acids. V lost 3 bases, J lost 5 bases, and 17 bases lay in between. Looked up from germline, CDR1 is DFQATT and CDR2 is SNEGSKA (reference sequence). The CDR3, as DNA: TGCAGTGCTAGCCTCGGAGGGCCCTTGAACAATGAGCAGTTCTTC. It translates to CSASLGGPLNNEQFF.